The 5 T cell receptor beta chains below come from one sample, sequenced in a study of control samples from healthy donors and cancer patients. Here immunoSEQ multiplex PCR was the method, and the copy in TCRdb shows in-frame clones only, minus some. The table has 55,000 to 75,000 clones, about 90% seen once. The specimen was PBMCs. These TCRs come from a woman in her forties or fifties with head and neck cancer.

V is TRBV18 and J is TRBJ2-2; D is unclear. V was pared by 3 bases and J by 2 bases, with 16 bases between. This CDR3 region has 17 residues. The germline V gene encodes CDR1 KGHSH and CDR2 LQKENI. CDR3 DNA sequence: TGTGCCAGCTCACCTCGACCCCGACTCTTAAACACCGGGGAGCTGTTTTTT. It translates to CASSPRPRLLNTGELFF.

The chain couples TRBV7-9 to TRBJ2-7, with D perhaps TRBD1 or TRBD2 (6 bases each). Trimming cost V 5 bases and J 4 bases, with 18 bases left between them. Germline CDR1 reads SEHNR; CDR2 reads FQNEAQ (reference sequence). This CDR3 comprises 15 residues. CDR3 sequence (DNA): TGTGCCAGCAGCCTACAGGGAGGCGGTTGGTACGAGCAGTACTTC. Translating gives CASSLQGGGWYEQYF.

CDR3 DNA sequence: TGTGCCAGCAGTCTGACAGGGGAGTATGGCTACACCTTC. Protein product: CASSLTGEYGYTF. The V gene is TRBV28, the J gene TRBJ1-2; 8 nucleotides line up with TRBD1. The CDR3 consists of 13 residues. Trimming took 5 bases from V and 5 from J; bases not matched to a gene: 4. CDR1 MDHEN and CDR2 SYDVKM come from the germline V gene.

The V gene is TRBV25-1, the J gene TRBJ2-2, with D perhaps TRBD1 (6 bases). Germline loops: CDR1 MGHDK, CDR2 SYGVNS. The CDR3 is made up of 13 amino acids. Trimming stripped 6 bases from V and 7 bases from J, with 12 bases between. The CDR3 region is CASSRTASGELFF. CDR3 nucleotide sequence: TGTGCCAGCAGCAGGACAGCAAGCGGGGAGCTGTTTTTT.

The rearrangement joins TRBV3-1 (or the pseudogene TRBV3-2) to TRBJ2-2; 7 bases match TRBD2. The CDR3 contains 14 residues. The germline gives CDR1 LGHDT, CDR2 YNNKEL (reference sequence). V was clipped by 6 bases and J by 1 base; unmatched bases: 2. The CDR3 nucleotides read TGTGCCAGCAGGGCGGGAGTGAACACCGGGGAGCTGTTTTTT. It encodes CASRAGVNTGELFF.